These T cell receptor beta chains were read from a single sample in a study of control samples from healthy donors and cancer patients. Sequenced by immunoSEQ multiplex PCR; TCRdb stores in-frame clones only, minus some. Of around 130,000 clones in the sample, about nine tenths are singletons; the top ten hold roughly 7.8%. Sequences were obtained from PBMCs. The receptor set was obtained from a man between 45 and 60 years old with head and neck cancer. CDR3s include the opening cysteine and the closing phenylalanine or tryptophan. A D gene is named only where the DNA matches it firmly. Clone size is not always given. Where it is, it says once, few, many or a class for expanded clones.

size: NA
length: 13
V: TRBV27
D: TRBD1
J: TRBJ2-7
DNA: TGTGCCAGCAGTTTGGGACAGAATCATGAGCAGTACTTC
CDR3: CASSLGQNHEQYF

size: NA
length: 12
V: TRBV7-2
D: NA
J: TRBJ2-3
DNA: TGTGCCAGCAGTACAGGCACAGATACGCAGTATTTT
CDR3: CASSTGTDTQYF

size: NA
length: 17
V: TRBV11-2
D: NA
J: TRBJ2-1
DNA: TGTGCCAGCAGCTTAAGATGGCGGGGTCTATCCTACAATGAGCAGTTCTTC
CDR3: CASSLRWRGLSYNEQFF

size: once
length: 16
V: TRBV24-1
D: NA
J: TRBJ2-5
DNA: TGTGCCACCAGTGACCCTGCGAGTAGTGGTGTCCAGACCCAGTACTTC
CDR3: CATSDPASSGVQTQYF

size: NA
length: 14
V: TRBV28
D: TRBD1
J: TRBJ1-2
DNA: TGTGCCAGCAGTACGACAGGGTTTGGATATGGCTACACCTTC
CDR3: CASSTTGFGYGYTF

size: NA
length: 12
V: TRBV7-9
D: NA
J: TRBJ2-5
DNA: TGTGCCAGCAGCTTATCTGGGGAGACCCAGTACTTC
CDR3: CASSLSGETQYF

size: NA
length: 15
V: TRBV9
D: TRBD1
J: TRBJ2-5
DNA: TGTGCCAGCAGCGTCGCCCTAGACAGGGAAGAGACCCAGTACTTC
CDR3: CASSVALDREETQYF

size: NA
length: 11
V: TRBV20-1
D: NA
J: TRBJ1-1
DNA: TGCAGTGCTAGAGACCTAAATGAAGCTTTCTTT
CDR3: CSARDLNEAFF

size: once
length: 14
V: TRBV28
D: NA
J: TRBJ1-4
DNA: TGTGCCAGCAGTTTTTCGGGGAGTAGAGAAAAACTGTTTTTT
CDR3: CASSFSGSREKLFF

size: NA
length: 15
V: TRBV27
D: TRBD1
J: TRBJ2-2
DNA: TGTGCCAGCAGTTTCGGGACAGCAAACACCGGGGAGCTGTTTTTT
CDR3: CASSFGTANTGELFF

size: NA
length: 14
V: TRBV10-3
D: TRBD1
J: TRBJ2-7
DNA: TGTGCCATCAGTGTACCGGGACAGGGAATCGAGCAGTACTTC
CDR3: CAISVPGQGIEQYF

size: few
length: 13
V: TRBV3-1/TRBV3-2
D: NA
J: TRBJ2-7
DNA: TGTGCCAGCAGCCGGTCATCCCCCTACGAGCAGTACTTC
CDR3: CASSRSSPYEQYF

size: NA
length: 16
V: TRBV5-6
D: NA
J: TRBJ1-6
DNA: TGTGCCAGCAGCTTGGCGGTTAGCTCCTATAATTCACCCCTCCACTTT
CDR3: CASSLAVSSYNSPLHF

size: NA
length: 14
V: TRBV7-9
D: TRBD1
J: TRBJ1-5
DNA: TGTGCCAGCAGCTCCGGGACAGGGGATGGCCCAAGGCATTTT
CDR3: CASSSGTGDGPRHF

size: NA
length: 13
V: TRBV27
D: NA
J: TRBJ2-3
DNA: TGTGCCAGCACCGCTCATGGCACAGATACGCAGTATTTT
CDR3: CASTAHGTDTQYF

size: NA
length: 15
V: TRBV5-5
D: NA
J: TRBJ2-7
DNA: TGTGCCAGCAGCTTGGTCGTTGGCAGAAACTACGAGCAGTACTTC
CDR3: CASSLVVGRNYEQYF

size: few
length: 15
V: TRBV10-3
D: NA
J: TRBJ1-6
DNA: TGTGCCATCAGTGAATGGCAGGGCGCGAATTCACCCCTCCACTTT
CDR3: CAISEWQGANSPLHF

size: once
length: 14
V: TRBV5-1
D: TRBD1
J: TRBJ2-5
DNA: TGCGCCAGCAGCTCGACAGGGCGCCAAGAGACCCAGTACTTC
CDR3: CASSSTGRQETQYF

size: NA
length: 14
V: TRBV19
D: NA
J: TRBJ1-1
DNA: TGTGCCAGTAGTATGACCCTTGGGGTCACTGAAGCTTTCTTT
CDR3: CASSMTLGVTEAFF

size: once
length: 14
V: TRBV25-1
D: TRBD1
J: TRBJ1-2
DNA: TGTGCCAGCAGTGAAACCGCTGACAGGGGTAGCTACACCTTC
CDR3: CASSETADRGSYTF

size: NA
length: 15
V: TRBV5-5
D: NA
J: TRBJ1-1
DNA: TGTGCCAGCAGCTTTGGGGGGGCAGCCTTGACTGAAGCTTTCTTT
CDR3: CASSFGGAALTEAFF

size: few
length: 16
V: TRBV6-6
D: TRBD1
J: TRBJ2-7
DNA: TGTGCCAGCAGCCGAACCCCGACAGGGGGGTTTGGCGAGCAGTACTTC
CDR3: CASSRTPTGGFGEQYF

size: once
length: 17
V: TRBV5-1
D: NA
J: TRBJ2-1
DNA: TGCGCCAGCAGCTTAGGGGCGGGTCTTAGCTCCTACAATGAGCAGTTCTTC
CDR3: CASSLGAGLSSYNEQFF

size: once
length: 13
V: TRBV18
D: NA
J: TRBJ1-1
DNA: TGTGCCAGCTCACCAGGGGAGAACACTGAAGCTTTCTTT
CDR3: CASSPGENTEAFF